The entry that follows covers one T cell receptor beta chain sequence. What it recognizes is unknown. This sample stems from a study of T cell responses to AZD1222 COVID-19 vaccine. Notes on the study in general: Baseline antibody screening turned up just a handful of seropositive AZD1222 recipients. Recipients of two AZD1222 doses showed rising Spike-specific TCR breadth and depth.

V was trimmed by 3 bases and J by 8 bases, leaving 19 bases between them. This CDR3 has 16 residues. The V gene's germline CDR1 is LGHDT and CDR2 YNNKEL (reference sequence). Data came from immunoSEQ multiplex PCR; TCRdb stores just in-frame clones and leaves some out. The sample has around 99,000 clones, about 89% seen once. The chain couples TRBV3-1 (or the pseudogene TRBV3-2) to TRBJ1-4, with D possibly matching TRBD1 (5 bases). The TCR sequence derives from an adult who received the AZD1222 COVID-19 vaccine. Sample: peripheral blood, taken 28 days after the second AZD1222 dose. This CDR3 is CASSQGNPGFGEKLFF. The CDR3 nucleotides read TGTGCCAGCAGCCAGGGAAACCCAGGGTTCGGGGAAAAACTGTTTTTT.